What follows are 32 T cell receptor beta chains derived from one specimen sequenced in a study of blood T cell repertoires in COVID-19. Measured with immunoSEQ multiplex PCR; TCRdb has only the in-frame clones, and not every one. Of fewer than 300,000 clones listed, approximately 91% were seen once; the top ten hold 9% to 9.5%. Sequenced material: peripheral blood. The receptors here all came from a man aged 18 to 35 with active or convalescent COVID-19.

The CDR3 reads CASSPIGTVNSPLHF. The CDR3 DNA reads TGTGCCAGCAGTCCAATAGGGACAGTAAATTCACCCCTCCACTTT. The rearrangement uses TRBV27 and TRBJ1-6, with TRBD1 matching over 7 bases. The CDR3 is 15 residues long. Germline loops: CDR1 MNHEY, CDR2 SMNVEV (reference sequence). V shed 5 bases, J shed 7 bases, and the junction held 8 bases outside the gene matches.

CDR3 protein: CASSLVGTGNTIYF. The CDR3, as DNA: TGTGCCAGCAGCCTGGTAGGGACAGGAAACACCATATATTTT. The V and J genes are TRBV9 and TRBJ1-3, with D perhaps matching TRBD1 (6 bases). Looked up from germline, CDR1 is SGDLS and CDR2 is YYNGEE. V lost 4 bases to trimming and J lost 4 bases, with 12 bases between them. The CDR3 contains 14 residues.

The rearrangement uses TRBV6-5 and TRBJ1-1; 7 bases agree with TRBD1. The ends lost 7 bases at V and 4 bases at J; junction bases unmatched: 6. Germline V gene lookup returns CDR1 MNHEY and CDR2 SVGAGI. The CDR3 has 13 residues. CDR3 sequence reads: CASITGASTEAFF. The CDR3, as DNA: TGTGCCAGCATCACAGGGGCTTCCACTGAAGCTTTCTTT.

The V and J genes are TRBV18 and TRBJ2-2; 9 bases map to TRBD1. The germline V gene has CDR1 KGHSH and CDR2 LQKENI. The CDR3 length is 16 residues. The trim removed 0 bases at V and 2 bases at J, leaving 1 base unmatched. CDR3 coding DNA: TGTGCCAGCTCACCACCGGACAGGGGAAACACCGGGGAGCTGTTTTTT. Residues: CASSPPDRGNTGELFF.

The rearrangement links TRBV4-1 to TRBJ1-3, with D perhaps TRBD1 (5 bases). In germline, CDR1 is MGHRA, CDR2 YSYEKL. Trimming cost V 4 bases and J 2 bases, with 15 bases left between them. The CDR3 covers 16 residues. CDR3 loop: CASSPTGTRAGNTIYF. The CDR3 DNA follows: TGCGCCAGCAGCCCGACCGGGACTAGGGCTGGAAACACCATATATTTT.

The chain couples TRBV3-1 (or the pseudogene TRBV3-2) to TRBJ2-7, with a possible D match to TRBD2 (5 bases). The CDR3 runs to 15 residues. Between the trimmed V and J ends, which lost 0 bases and 2 bases, there was a span of 11 bases. CDR1 LGHDT and CDR2 YNNKEL come from the germline V gene (reference sequence). CDR3 amino acids: CASSQEGRAAYEQYF. The CDR3, as DNA: TGTGCCAGCAGCCAAGAAGGGCGGGCCGCCTACGAGCAGTACTTC.

The rearrangement uses TRBV7-9 and TRBJ2-4, with unresolved D. The germline gives CDR1 SEHNR, CDR2 FQNEAQ (reference sequence). The CDR3 sequence is 13 residues long. Trimming removed 1 base at V and 3 bases at J, with 4 bases between. CDR3 bases: TGTGCCAGCAGCTTAGATCTCAAAAACATTCAGTACTTC. Translating it yields CASSLDLKNIQYF.

V and J are TRBV18 and TRBJ2-3, with 13 bases identical to TRBD2. CDR3 length equals 16 residues. V was clipped by 3 bases and J by 2 bases; unmatched bases: 2. The germline V gene has CDR1 KGHSH and CDR2 LQKENI. Written as DNA, the CDR3 is TGTGCCAGCTCACCGACTAGCGGGGGGACCACAGATACGCAGTATTTT. Protein product: CASSPTSGGTTDTQYF.

The chain links TRBV18 to TRBJ1-2; the D gene is possibly TRBD1 (5 bases). Deletions cut 2 bases from V and 0 bases from J, with 13 bases between. CDR3 size: 16 residues. CDR1 is KGHSH and CDR2 is LQKENI in the germline V gene. Here the CDR3 DNA reads TGTGCCAGCTCACCAGGGGGGGATGCGACTAACTATGGCTACACCTTC. Amino acids: CASSPGGDATNYGYTF.

This clone appeared a single time. The J gene is TRBJ1-4, the V gene TRBV28, with D perhaps TRBD1 (6 bases). The CDR3 is 13 residues long. Germline V gene data show CDR1 as MDHEN and CDR2 as SYDVKM. V lost 7 bases, J lost 7 bases, and 13 bases lay in between. In nucleotides, the CDR3 is TGTGCCAGCACCGGACAGACGCTTGAAAAACTGTTTTTT. Protein: CASTGQTLEKLFF. Full variable domain (remainder filled in from reference TRBV28 and TRBJ1-4): DVKVTQSSRYLVKRTGEKVFLECVQDMDHENMFWYRQDPGLGLRLIYFSYDVKMKEKGDIPEGYSVSREKKERFSLILESASTNQTSMYLCASTGQTLEKLFFGSGTQLSVL.

The chain combines TRBV29-1 with TRBJ2-6, with unresolved D. This CDR3 has 13 residues. V was shortened by 5 bases and J by 0 bases, with 5 bases between the two germline ends. Germline values: CDR1 SQVTM, CDR2 ANQGSEA. The CDR3 sequence is CSVWSSGANVLTF. Written as DNA, the CDR3 is TGCAGCGTTTGGAGCTCTGGGGCCAACGTCCTGACTTTC.

This clone has more than one count but fewer than ten. The CDR3, as DNA: TGCGCCAGCAGCCCGACAGGGATCAATCAGCCCCAGCATTTT. Translation: CASSPTGINQPQHF. The V gene is TRBV5-1, the J gene TRBJ1-5, with 7 bases aligning to TRBD1. Germline trimming cut 4 bases from V and 3 bases from J; bases unmatched to any gene: 4. This CDR3 is built from 14 residues. CDR1 is SGHRS, CDR2 YFSETQ, per germline.

The chain links TRBV5-1 to TRBJ1-1; a possible D gene is TRBD1 (5 bases). V was pared by 0 bases and J by 5 bases, with 11 bases between. Germline V gene lookup returns CDR1 SGHRS and CDR2 YFSETQ. The CDR3 has 14 residues. The CDR3 here is CASSLEVGGTEAFF. The DNA of the CDR3 is TGCGCCAGCAGCTTGGAAGTGGGGGGGACTGAAGCTTTCTTT.

This clone was detected ten times or more. The sample contains more than one DNA sequence encoding this CDR3. This chain connects TRBV4-1 to TRBJ2-7; 15 positions match TRBD2. Germline CDR1 MGHRA, CDR2 YSYEKL. J gave up 0 bases and V 8 bases, and 14 bases lay outside the gene matches. This CDR3 comprises 19 residues. CDR3 loop: CASGEGGLAGGYSSYEQYF. CDR3 DNA: TGCGCCAGCGGGGAAGGGGGACTAGCGGGGGGTTACAGCTCCTACGAGCAGTACTTC.

The J gene is TRBJ2-7, the V gene TRBV4-3; D gene unclear. V was trimmed by 1 base and J by 1 base, leaving 8 bases between them. The CDR3 loop spans 14 amino acids. Per germline, CDR1 LGHNA and CDR2 YSLEER. In DNA, the CDR3 is TGCGCCAGCAGCCAAGTAAGGAGTTCCTACGAGCAGTACTTC. Translation: CASSQVRSSYEQYF.

The J gene is TRBJ1-4, the V gene TRBV29-1; D is possibly TRBD1 (5 bases). The CDR3 has 13 amino acids. Germline-derived CDR1 and CDR2 are SQVTM and ANQGSEA. Trimming pared 7 bases from V and 7 bases from J, leaving 16 bases between. CDR3 sequence: CSAVGGGGEKLFF. The CDR3 DNA reads as TGCAGCGCCGTGGGCGGGGGAGGTGAAAAACTGTTTTTT.

The CDR3 spells CASSQEGQSSGYTF. The DNA of the CDR3 is TGTGCCAGCAGCCAAGAAGGACAGTCTAGTGGCTACACCTTC. This chain connects TRBV3-1 (or the pseudogene TRBV3-2) to TRBJ1-2, with D possibly being TRBD1 (6 bases). Deletions cut 0 bases from V and 7 bases from J, with 12 bases between. The CDR3 is 14 amino acids. Germline V gene data show CDR1 as LGHDT and CDR2 as YNNKEL (reference sequence).

V gene TRBV5-1 combines with J gene TRBJ2-7; D possibly corresponds to TRBD1 (6 bases). This CDR3 is 13 amino acids long. The germline V gene encodes CDR1 SGHRS and CDR2 YFSETQ. Deletions cut 4 bases from V and 5 bases from J, with 13 bases between. CDR3 nucleotide sequence: TGCGCCAGCAGCACCGACAGGTACCACGAGCAGTACTTC. Protein product: CASSTDRYHEQYF.

In this sample, this clone turned up a few times. The V gene is TRBV5-6, the J gene TRBJ1-6; D might be TRBD1 (6 bases). Trimming removed 4 bases from V and 0 bases from J, with 11 bases in between. Germline loops: CDR1 SGHDT, CDR2 YYEEEE. This CDR3 is 16 amino acids long. The CDR3 region is CASSVSRGSYNSPLHF. The CDR3 DNA reads TGTGCCAGCAGCGTGAGCAGGGGCTCCTATAATTCACCCCTCCACTTT.

This chain links TRBV9 with TRBJ1-2, with TRBD1 as a possible D gene (6 bases). Germline loops: CDR1 SGDLS, CDR2 YYNGEE. Between the trimmed V and J ends, which lost 4 bases and 3 bases, there was a span of 19 bases. The CDR3 has 16 amino acids. The CDR3 protein is CASSLQPTGRDYGYTF. CDR3 coding DNA: TGTGCCAGCAGCCTTCAGCCGACAGGACGGGACTATGGCTACACCTTC.

V is TRBV5-6 and J is TRBJ2-7; possible D gene TRBD2, 5 bases. In germline, CDR1 is SGHDT, CDR2 YYEEEE. The germline V and J ends were trimmed by 4 bases and 2 bases, with 13 bases remaining between them. The CDR3 totals 14 residues. CDR3 sequence reads: CASSAVLETYEQYF. CDR3 in DNA: TGTGCCAGCAGCGCCGTACTAGAAACCTACGAGCAGTACTTC.

This chain uses TRBV5-6 with TRBJ1-5; D is unclear. This CDR3 has 14 amino acids. Trimming stripped 2 bases from V and 1 base from J, with 7 bases between. Germline V gives CDR1 SGHDT, CDR2 YYEEEE. As DNA, the CDR3 is TGTGCCAGCAGCTTCTTGAGGAGCAATCAGCCCCAGCATTTT. Its translation is CASSFLRSNQPQHF.

The V and J genes are TRBV25-1 and TRBJ2-2; 8 positions agree with TRBD2. The length of the CDR3 is 16 residues. The J segment lost 6 bases and the V segment lost 8 bases, leaving 14 bases of the junction unmatched. Germline lookup yields CDR1 MGHDK and CDR2 SYGVNS. The CDR3 region is CASRSPAGTSPGELFF. CDR3 nucleotide sequence: TGTGCCAGCCGGTCTCCCGCCGGGACTAGTCCCGGGGAGCTGTTTTTT.

This chain links TRBV10-3 with TRBJ2-1, with D perhaps TRBD1 (5 bases). This CDR3 has 16 residues. Trimming shortened V by 5 bases and J by 0 bases, and 14 bases separated the two germline ends. CDR1 and CDR2 (germline): ENHRY, SYGVKD. CDR3 amino acids: CAISRRGFGSYNEQFF. CDR3 DNA sequence: TGTGCCATCAGTCGAAGGGGATTCGGCTCCTACAATGAGCAGTTCTTC.

The gene calls are TRBV5-4 and TRBJ2-1; 12 bases agree with TRBD2. V lost 3 bases to trimming and J lost 10 bases; unmatched junction nucleotides: 8. The CDR3 contains 15 residues. Germline values: CDR1 SGHNT, CDR2 YYREEE (reference sequence). CDR3 sequence: CASSWTLAGGEEQFF. CDR3 coding DNA: TGTGCCAGCAGCTGGACACTAGCGGGGGGAGAGGAGCAGTTCTTC.

This chain links TRBV25-1 with TRBJ1-2, with 7 bases matching TRBD1. Germline V gene sequence: CDR1 MGHDK, CDR2 SYGVNS. The CDR3 extends over 13 amino acids. Losses at the gene ends were 5 bases for V and 4 bases for J; bases not matched to a gene: 4. CDR3 bases: TGTGCCAGCAGTTGGGACAGCACCTATGGCTACACCTTC. Translation: CASSWDSTYGYTF.

This chain joins TRBV7-9 and TRBJ1-1, with TRBD1 as a possible D gene (5 bases). In germline, CDR1 is SEHNR, CDR2 FQNEAQ (reference sequence). The CDR3 has 15 residues. The ends were cut back, 6 bases at V and 0 bases at J, with 14 bases in the middle. The CDR3 reads CASSSGWDMNTEAFF. Here the CDR3 DNA reads TGTGCCAGCAGTTCAGGGTGGGATATGAACACTGAAGCTTTCTTT.

This rearrangement joins TRBV6-5 to TRBJ1-1, with D hard to call. The V end was cut by 8 bases, the J end by 4 bases, with 11 bases between. The CDR3 has 12 amino acids. Germline values: CDR1 MNHEY, CDR2 SVGAGI. The CDR3 loop reads CASHDSSTEAFF. CDR3 bases: TGTGCCAGCCATGACTCCTCCACTGAAGCTTTCTTT.

The chain carries TRBV6-4 and TRBJ2-5; 7 bases match TRBD2. The J segment lost 3 bases and the V segment lost 3 bases, leaving 7 bases of the junction unmatched. This CDR3 contains 15 residues. Germline values: CDR1 MRHNA, CDR2 SNTAGT. The CDR3, as DNA: TGTGCCAGCAGTGAAGAGGCGGGGGAAAAAGAGACCCAGTACTTC. The encoded protein is CASSEEAGEKETQYF.

The chain links TRBV4-1 to TRBJ1-2; 11 bases are shared with TRBD1. V lost 5 bases to trimming and J lost 1 base; unmatched junction nucleotides: 3. Germline V gene sequence: CDR1 MGHRA, CDR2 YSYEKL. This CDR3 has 15 amino acids. CDR3 region: CASSYGTGGNYGYTF. The CDR3 nucleotides read TGCGCCAGCAGCTACGGGACAGGGGGTAACTATGGCTACACCTTC.

The CDR3 loop is CAAISGHMNTEAFF. The CDR3 DNA reads as TGTGCCGCCATTTCAGGGCACATGAACACTGAAGCTTTCTTT. The chain joins TRBV11-3 to TRBJ1-1; TRBD1 might be the D (5 bases). The CDR3 runs 14 residues. Germline V gene data show CDR1 as SGHNT and CDR2 as YENEEA. V was cut by 11 bases and J by 0 bases, with 16 bases left in between.

V usage is TRBV27 and J usage is TRBJ2-5, with 7 nucleotides matching TRBD2. Germline CDR1 reads MNHEY; CDR2 reads SMNVEV (reference sequence). Trimming removed 2 bases from V and 4 bases from J; junction bases left unmatched: 1. The CDR3 is made up of 13 amino acids. The CDR3 DNA reads TGTGCCAGCAGTTTAGGGGGGGGAGAGACCCAGTACTTC. This codes for CASSLGGGETQYF.